Given below is one TCR beta chain in context. CDR3 size: 16 residues. Germline V CDR1 and CDR2: SNHLY, FYNNEI. V lost 2 bases, J lost 3 bases, and 15 bases lay in between. In the original analysis: By means of reference gene primer amplification, nucleated cell counts were estimated. Profiling relied on immunoSEQ multiplex PCR, and the TCRdb table lists in-frame clones only, not all of them. The V and J calls and clone size were taken over from that table, and D and trimming were inferred from the DNA. The data contain some 260,000 clones, about 91% of them seen just once; the ten biggest clones take up about 1.3%. This sample is drawn from a study of blood T cell repertoires in COVID-19. About the research overall: COVID-19 samples collected from the United States, Italy and Spain covered acute and convalescent phases. Nucleic acid was either cDNA or gDNA, and it came from T cells, B-cell-depleted T cells, or PBMCs.

This receptor was taken from an elderly man with acute or convalescent COVID-19. The rearrangement joins TRBV2 to TRBJ2-3; D possibly corresponds to TRBD1 (5 bases). Sequencing was carried out using peripheral blood. CDR3 protein: CASSESKGPETDTQYF. The CDR3 DNA sequence: TGTGCCAGCAGTGAAAGTAAGGGGCCCGAAACAGATACGCAGTATTTT. Drawing the rest from reference TRBV2 and TRBJ2-3, the complete variable domain is EPEVTQTPSHQVTQMGQEVILRCVPISNHLYFYWYRQILGQKVEFLVSFYNNEISEKSEIFDDQFSVERPDGSNFTLKIRSTKLEDSAMYFCASSESKGPETDTQYFGPGTRLTVL.